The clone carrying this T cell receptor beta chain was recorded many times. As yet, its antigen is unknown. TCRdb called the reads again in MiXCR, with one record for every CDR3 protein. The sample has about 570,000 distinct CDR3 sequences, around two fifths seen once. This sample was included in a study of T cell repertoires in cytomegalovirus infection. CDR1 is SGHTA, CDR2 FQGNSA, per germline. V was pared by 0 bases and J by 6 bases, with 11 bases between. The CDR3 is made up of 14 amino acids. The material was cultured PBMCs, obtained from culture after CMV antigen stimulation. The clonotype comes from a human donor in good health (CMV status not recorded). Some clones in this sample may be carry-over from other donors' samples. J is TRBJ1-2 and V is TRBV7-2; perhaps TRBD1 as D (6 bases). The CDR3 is CASSLAVGGDGYTF. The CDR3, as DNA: TGTGCCAGCAGCTTAGCGGTAGGGGGGGATGGCTACACCTTC.